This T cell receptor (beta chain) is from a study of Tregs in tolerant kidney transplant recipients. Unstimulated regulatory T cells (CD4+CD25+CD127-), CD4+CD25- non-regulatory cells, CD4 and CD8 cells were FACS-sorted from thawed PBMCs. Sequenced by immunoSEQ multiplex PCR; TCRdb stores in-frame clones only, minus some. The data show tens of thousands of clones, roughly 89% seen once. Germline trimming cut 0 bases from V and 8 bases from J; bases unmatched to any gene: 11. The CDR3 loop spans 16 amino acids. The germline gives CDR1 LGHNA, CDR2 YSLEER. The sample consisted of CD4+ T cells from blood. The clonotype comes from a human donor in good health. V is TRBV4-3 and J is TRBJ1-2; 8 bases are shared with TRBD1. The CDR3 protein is CASSQERGQVFGGYTF. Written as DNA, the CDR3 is TGCGCCAGCAGCCAAGAAAGGGGACAGGTATTCGGAGGCTACACCTTC.